This T cell receptor (delta chain) originates from a study of γδ T cells in repeated Plasmodium falciparum infection. For the study at large: Malian gammadelta TCRs were studied during no-transmission periods and across acute malaria episodes.

TCRdb re-called clones from the multiplex PCR reads using CATT. Of 50,000 to 65,000 delta-chain clones listed, around 1.7% are singletons. Study results and caveats: Repeated controlled infections reportedly drove waves of new clonotype selection in Vdelta2-negative, mostly Vdelta1+, gammadelta repertoires. Over time and infection, Vgamma9/Vdelta2+ repertoires remained highly stable and polyclonal.

Germline V gene lookup returns CDR1 NSMFDY and CDR2 ISSIKDK. The CDR3 is made up of 17 amino acids. Trimming took off 0 bases at V and 0 bases at J, with 18 bases between the two ends. Concerning this clone: Its antigen remains unidentified.

Vgamma9/Vdelta2+ and Vdelta2-negative gammadelta T cells were flow-sorted from PBMC for bulk sequencing. This clonotype was obtained from a pool of human donors (malaria-infected and uninfected, not separated). This chain uses TRAV29/DV5 with TRDJ1; TRDD3 is a possible D gene (5 bases). As TCRdb names no J gene, one was assigned here on the basis of a DNA match to germline. What was sequenced was gamma-delta T cells from blood. CDR3 DNA: TGTGCAGCAAGCGCGCCTGGGACGTTTTCGTACACCGATAAACTCATCTTT. This gives the protein CAASAPGTFSYTDKLIF.